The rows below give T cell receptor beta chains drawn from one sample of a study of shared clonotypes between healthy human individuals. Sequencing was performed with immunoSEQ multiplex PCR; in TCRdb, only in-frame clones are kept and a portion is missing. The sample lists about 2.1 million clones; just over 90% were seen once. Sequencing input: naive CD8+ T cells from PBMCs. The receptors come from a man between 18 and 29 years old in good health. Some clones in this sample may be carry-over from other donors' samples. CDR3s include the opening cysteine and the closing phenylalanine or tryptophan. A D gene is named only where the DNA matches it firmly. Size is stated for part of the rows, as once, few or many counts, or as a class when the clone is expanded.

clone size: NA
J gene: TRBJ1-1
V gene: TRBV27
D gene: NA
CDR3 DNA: TGTGCCAGCAGTTCCTGGGGGGGGGTGAACACTGAAGCTTTCTTT
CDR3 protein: CASSSWGGVNTEAFF

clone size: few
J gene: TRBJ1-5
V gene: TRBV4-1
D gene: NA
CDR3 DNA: TGCGCCAGCAGCCAAGAGAACAGTGTTTTTTACAATCAGCCCCAGCATTTT
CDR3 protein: CASSQENSVFYNQPQHF

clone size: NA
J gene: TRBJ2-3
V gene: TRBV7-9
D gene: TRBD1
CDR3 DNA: TGTGCCAGCACCCAGACAGGGGGTCCAGATACGCAGTATTTT
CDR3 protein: CASTQTGGPDTQYF

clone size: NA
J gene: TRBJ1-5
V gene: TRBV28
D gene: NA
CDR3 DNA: TGTGCCAGCAGGATCCGGGACGCCTATCAGCCCCAGCATTTT
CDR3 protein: CASRIRDAYQPQHF

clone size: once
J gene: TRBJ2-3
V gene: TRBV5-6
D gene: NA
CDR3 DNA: TGTGCCAGCAGCTTGGGGGGACACAGAACACGCTCTAGCACAGATACGCAGTATTTT
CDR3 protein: CASSLGGHRTRSSTDTQYF

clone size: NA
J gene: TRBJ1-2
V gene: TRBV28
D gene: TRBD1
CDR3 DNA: TGTGCCAGCAGTACCAGACAGGGGGAGGTGCCGTATGGCTACACCTTC
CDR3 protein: CASSTRQGEVPYGYTF

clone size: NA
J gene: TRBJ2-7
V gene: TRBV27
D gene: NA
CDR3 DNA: TGTGCCAGCAGTCAGGGACGTACCTACGAGCAGTACTTC
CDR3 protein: CASSQGRTYEQYF

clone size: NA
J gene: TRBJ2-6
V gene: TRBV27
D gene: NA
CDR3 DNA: TGTGCCAGCAGTTCCAGGGGACCTTCTGGGGCCAACGTCCTGACTTTC
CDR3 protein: CASSSRGPSGANVLTF

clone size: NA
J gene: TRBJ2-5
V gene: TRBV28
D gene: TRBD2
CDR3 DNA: TGTGCCAGCCCCAGGCTGGGCGGGAGTGGAGGAGAGACCCAGTACTTC
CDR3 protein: CASPRLGGSGGETQYF

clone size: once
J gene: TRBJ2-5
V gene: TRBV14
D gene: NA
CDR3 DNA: TGTGCCAGCAGCCCCTGGGCGGGCGGCCAAGAGACCCAGTACTTC
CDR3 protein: CASSPWAGGQETQYF

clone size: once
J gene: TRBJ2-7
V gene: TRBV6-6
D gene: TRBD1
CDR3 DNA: TGTGCCGGCGGACAGGGGGAGCAGTACTTC
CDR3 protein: CAGGQGEQYF

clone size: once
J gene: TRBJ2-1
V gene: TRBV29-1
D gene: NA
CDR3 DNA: TGCAGCGTTGAAGACGGAGGGGTCCTCGGGAATGAGCAGTTCTTC
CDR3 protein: CSVEDGGVLGNEQFF

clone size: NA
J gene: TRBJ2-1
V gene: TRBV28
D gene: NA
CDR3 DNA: TGTGCCAGCAGTTTGATTATGGGGCGGAATGAGCAGTTCTTC
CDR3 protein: CASSLIMGRNEQFF

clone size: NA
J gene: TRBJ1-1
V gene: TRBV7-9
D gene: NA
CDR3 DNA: TGTGCCAGCAGCTACGGCTTCGAAGAAGCTTTCTTT
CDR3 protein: CASSYGFEEAFF

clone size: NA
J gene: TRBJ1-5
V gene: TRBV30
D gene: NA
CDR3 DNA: TGTGCCTGGAGTGTAATGGGGGATCGGCCCCAGCATTTT
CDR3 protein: CAWSVMGDRPQHF

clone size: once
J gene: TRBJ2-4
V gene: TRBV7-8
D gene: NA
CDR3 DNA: TGTGCCAGCAGCTTGGGGCCGAGGGCCAAAAACATTCAGTACTTC
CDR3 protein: CASSLGPRAKNIQYF

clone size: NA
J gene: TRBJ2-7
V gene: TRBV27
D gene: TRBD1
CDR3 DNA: TGTGCCAGCAGTCCTCGACAGGGTTCGGTCTACGAGCAGTACTTC
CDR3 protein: CASSPRQGSVYEQYF

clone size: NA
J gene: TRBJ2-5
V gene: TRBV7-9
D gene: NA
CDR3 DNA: TGTGCCAGCAGCCCAGGCCGAACCCAAGAGACCCAGTACTTC
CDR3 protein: CASSPGRTQETQYF

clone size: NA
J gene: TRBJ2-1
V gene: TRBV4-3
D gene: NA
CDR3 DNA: TGCGCCAGCAGCCAAGTCTCGGGGAGCTCCTACAATGAGCAGTTCTTC
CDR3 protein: CASSQVSGSSYNEQFF

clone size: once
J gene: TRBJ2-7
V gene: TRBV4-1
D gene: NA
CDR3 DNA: TGCGCCAGCAGCCAGCCGCCGGGGACGGGCGAGCAGTACTTC
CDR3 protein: CASSQPPGTGEQYF

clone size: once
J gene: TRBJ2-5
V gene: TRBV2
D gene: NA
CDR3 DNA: TGTGCCAGCAGCCCCGGGACCGAAGAGACCCAGTACTTC
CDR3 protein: CASSPGTEETQYF

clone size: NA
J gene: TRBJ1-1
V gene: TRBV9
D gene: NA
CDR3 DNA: TGTGCCAGCACCTCGTATGGGACACTTAACGCGAACACTGAAGCTTTCTTT
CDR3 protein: CASTSYGTLNANTEAFF

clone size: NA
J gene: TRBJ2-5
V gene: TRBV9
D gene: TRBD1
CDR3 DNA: TGTGCCAGCAGCGTAGCCGGGACAGGGGGAGAGACCCAGTACTTC
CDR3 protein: CASSVAGTGGETQYF

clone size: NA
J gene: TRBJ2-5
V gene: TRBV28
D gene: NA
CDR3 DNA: TGTGCCAGCAACCCCCTGGACGAGGGGTTTCATGAGACCCAGTACTTC
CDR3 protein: CASNPLDEGFHETQYF

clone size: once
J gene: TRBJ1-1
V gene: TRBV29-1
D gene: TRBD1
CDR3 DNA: TGCAGCGTTGATCGGTGGTTGGCAGGGGGCGAAGACACTGAAGCTTTCTTT
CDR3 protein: CSVDRWLAGGEDTEAFF

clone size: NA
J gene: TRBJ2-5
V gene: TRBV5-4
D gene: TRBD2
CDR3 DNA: TGTGCCAGCAGCTTGGGGACTAGCGGGACAGAGACCCAGTACTTC
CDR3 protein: CASSLGTSGTETQYF

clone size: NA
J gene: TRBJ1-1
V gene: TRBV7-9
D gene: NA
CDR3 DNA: TGTGCCAGCGGCGAACCGGACAGCGACACTGAAGCTTTCTTT
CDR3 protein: CASGEPDSDTEAFF

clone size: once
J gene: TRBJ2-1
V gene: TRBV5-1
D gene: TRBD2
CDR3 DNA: TGCGCCAGCAGCTTGGTTAGCGGGAAATTTGGCAATGAGCAGTTCTTC
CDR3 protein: CASSLVSGKFGNEQFF

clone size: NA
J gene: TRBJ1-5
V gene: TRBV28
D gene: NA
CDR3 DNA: TGTGCCAGCAGACAAACAGGTAGTCAGCCCCAGCATTTT
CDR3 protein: CASRQTGSQPQHF

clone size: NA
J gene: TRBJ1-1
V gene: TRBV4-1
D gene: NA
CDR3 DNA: TGCGCCAGCAGCCAAGAGCCGGGGGCGAGCACTGAAGCTTTCTTT
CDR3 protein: CASSQEPGASTEAFF

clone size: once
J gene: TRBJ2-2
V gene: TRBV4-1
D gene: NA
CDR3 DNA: TGCGCCAGCAGGCCAGGCCCCCCGAACACCGGGGAGCTGTTTTTT
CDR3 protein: CASRPGPPNTGELFF

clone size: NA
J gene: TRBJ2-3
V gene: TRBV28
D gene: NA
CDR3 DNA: TGTGCCACCAGAGTAGCGGCTTGGCCCACAGATACGCAGTATTTT
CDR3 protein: CATRVAAWPTDTQYF

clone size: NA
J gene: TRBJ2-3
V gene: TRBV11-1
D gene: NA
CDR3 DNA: TGTGCCAGCAGCTGGGTCGCGTACTCCGAGGGCACAGATACGCAGTATTTT
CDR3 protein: CASSWVAYSEGTDTQYF

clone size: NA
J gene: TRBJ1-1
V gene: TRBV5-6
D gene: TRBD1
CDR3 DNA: TGTGCCAGCAGCTTGTCCGGGACAGTGAACACTGAAGCTTTCTTT
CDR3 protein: CASSLSGTVNTEAFF

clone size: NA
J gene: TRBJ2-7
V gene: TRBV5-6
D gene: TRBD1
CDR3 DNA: TGTGCCAGCAGCTTGTGGACAGGCGCCGAGCAGTACTTC
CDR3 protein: CASSLWTGAEQYF

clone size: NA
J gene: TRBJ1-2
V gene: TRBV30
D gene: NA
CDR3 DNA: TGTGCCTGGAGTGTACTACCCTATGGCTACACCTTC
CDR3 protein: CAWSVLPYGYTF

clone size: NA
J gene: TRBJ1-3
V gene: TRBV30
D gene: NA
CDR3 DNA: TGTGCCTGGACCAGGGCCCTGGGGGACACCATATATTTT
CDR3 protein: CAWTRALGDTIYF